The 30 T cell receptor beta chains below come from one sample, sequenced in a study of blood T cell repertoires in COVID-19. Measured with immunoSEQ multiplex PCR; TCRdb has only the in-frame clones, and not every one. Found here are about 150,000 clones, approximately 84% of them singletons; the top ten hold around 8%. Input material: peripheral blood. These receptors all come from a woman aged 55-69 years with COVID-19, enrolled during active disease.

Here the CDR3 reads CASSSDRGSNQPQHF. The CDR3 DNA sequence: TGTGCCAGCAGTTCAGACAGGGGCAGCAATCAGCCCCAGCATTTT. V usage is TRBV27 and J usage is TRBJ1-5; TRBD1 matches at 8 bases. V was clipped by 4 bases and J by 1 base; unmatched bases: 3. This CDR3 has 15 residues. Germline V gene lookup returns CDR1 MNHEY and CDR2 SMNVEV (reference sequence).

The chain employs TRBV18 and TRBJ1-2, with 10 bases fitting TRBD1. With 5 bases clipped from V and 4 bases from J, the junction kept 10 bases outside the gene matches. The V gene's germline CDR1 is KGHSH and CDR2 LQKENI. This CDR3 is 16 amino acids long. The CDR3 DNA is TGTGCCAGCTCAGAAGGGTCCGGGACAGGGGTCTATGGCTACACCTTC. This codes for CASSEGSGTGVYGYTF.

The rearrangement joins TRBV6-6 to TRBJ1-5, with unresolved D. V lost 0 bases to trimming and J lost 7 bases, with 10 bases between them. This CDR3 contains 14 residues. Germline V gene sequence: CDR1 MNHNY, CDR2 SVGAGI (reference sequence). The CDR3 DNA reads as TGTGCCAGCAGTTACTCGAGCGGAGGACAGCCCCAGCATTTT. Amino acids: CASSYSSGGQPQHF.

The chain has TRBV5-1 and TRBJ2-3; possibly TRBD2 for D (6 bases). The CDR3 consists of 14 residues. Germline CDR1 is SGHRS and CDR2 is YFSETQ. The V and J ends lost 7 bases and 5 bases respectively, with 17 bases between them. For the CDR3, the DNA is TGCGCCAGCGCCCCATACGGGGGTGAAGATACGCAGTATTTT. Encoded protein: CASAPYGGEDTQYF.

This clone appeared a few times. V and J are TRBV29-1 and TRBJ2-3, with 7 bases aligning to TRBD1. This CDR3 comprises 13 residues. The germline gives CDR1 SQVTM, CDR2 ANQGSEA. The trim removed 5 bases at V and 2 bases at J, leaving 4 bases unmatched. The CDR3 here is CSVKGQNTDTQYF. For the CDR3, the DNA is TGCAGCGTTAAGGGACAGAACACAGATACGCAGTATTTT.

This chain joins TRBV29-1 and TRBJ1-1; D ambiguous. The CDR3 runs to 12 residues. Germline V gives CDR1 SQVTM, CDR2 ANQGSEA. V was cut by 4 bases and J by 4 bases, with 10 bases left in between. CDR3 coding DNA: TGCAGCGTTGGACATATGGGCACTGAAGCTTTCTTT. Residues: CSVGHMGTEAFF. The full variable domain, completed using reference TRBV29-1 and TRBJ1-1, is SAVISQKPSRDICQRGTSLTIQCQVDSQVTMMFWYRQQPGQSLTLIATANQGSEATYESGFVIDKFPISRPNLTFSTLTVSNMSPEDSSIYLCSVGHMGTEAFFGQGTRLTVV.

Here the CDR3 reads CASSLGQGGTYEQYV. In nucleotides, the CDR3 is TGCGCCAGCAGCTTGGGACAGGGGGGCACCTACGAGCAGTACGTC. The chain couples TRBV5-1 to TRBJ2-7, with 9 nucleotides matching TRBD1. CDR3 length: 15 amino acids. Germline CDR1 SGHRS, CDR2 YFSETQ. V shed 0 bases and J 2 bases; nucleotides not matched to a gene: 3.

The chain employs TRBV19 and TRBJ2-7, with TRBD1 matching 9 bases. The CDR3 consists of 16 residues. V was clipped by 4 bases and J by 2 bases; unmatched bases: 9. Germline V CDR1 and CDR2: LNHDA, SQIVND (reference sequence). CDR3 sequence: CASSRGGQGTPYEQYF. The CDR3 nucleotides read TGTGCCAGTAGTAGAGGCGGACAGGGGACTCCCTACGAGCAGTACTTC.

This clone appeared a single time. The CDR3 sequence is CASSPLTTGEPQHF. The DNA for the CDR3 is TGTGCCAGCAGCCCTTTGACCACAGGGGAGCCCCAGCATTTT. V and J are TRBV27 and TRBJ1-5, with 7 bases lining up with TRBD1. The V and J ends lost 6 bases and 8 bases, in that order; junction bases with no gene match: 10. The CDR3 runs to 14 residues. The V gene's germline CDR1 is MNHEY and CDR2 SMNVEV (reference sequence).

The chain uses TRBV7-8 and TRBJ2-5; 7 bases agree with TRBD2. The CDR3 runs 14 residues. Looked up from germline, CDR1 is SGHVS and CDR2 is FQNEAQ. The ends lost 0 bases at V and 2 bases at J; junction bases unmatched: 0. The CDR3 loop reads CASSLAGGQETQYF. CDR3 nucleotides: TGTGCCAGCAGCTTAGCGGGGGGGCAAGAGACCCAGTACTTC.

This rearrangement joins TRBV25-1 to TRBJ1-2; 7 nucleotides line up with TRBD1. The CDR3 totals 12 residues. V trimming: 10 bases; J trimming: 7 bases; junction bases outside the gene matches: 9. In germline, CDR1 is MGHDK, CDR2 SYGVNS. In DNA form, the CDR3 reads TGTGCCACCCAGGGACAGCTGCTTGGCTACACCTTC. This gives the protein CATQGQLLGYTF.

The chain uses TRBV5-6 and TRBJ1-2; 8 positions agree with TRBD1. Germline V gives CDR1 SGHDT, CDR2 YYEEEE. The ends lost 1 base at V and 7 bases at J; junction bases unmatched: 6. The CDR3 has 14 amino acids. This chain's CDR3 is CASSLSRGLVGYTF. Here the CDR3 DNA reads TGTGCCAGCAGCTTGTCCAGGGGGCTGGTTGGCTACACCTTC.

Judged by abundance, this clone is medium-sized. The chain carries TRBV12-3 or TRBV12-4 and TRBJ1-2; unclear D gene. V was pared by 1 base and J by 12 bases, with 15 bases between. This CDR3 is 13 amino acids long. The CDR3: CASSLEISRGNTF. The DNA of the CDR3 is TGTGCCAGCAGTTTAGAGATTTCGCGGGGAAACACCTTC.

The chain joins TRBV6-1 to TRBJ2-7, with TRBD1 matching over 7 bases. Germline V CDR1 and CDR2: MNHNS, SASEGT. Trimming removed 3 bases from V and 5 bases from J; junction bases left unmatched: 4. The CDR3 covers 13 residues. The CDR3, as DNA: TGTGCCAGCAGTGAGACAGGGACCCACGAGCAGTACGTC. The encoded protein is CASSETGTHEQYV.

This chain connects TRBV3-1 (or the pseudogene TRBV3-2) to TRBJ2-1; 7 positions agree with TRBD2. Unmatched junction bases numbered 4, after V lost 0 bases and J lost 8 bases. The CDR3 is made up of 14 amino acids. CDR1 LGHDT and CDR2 YNNKEL come from the germline V gene (reference sequence). Written as DNA, the CDR3 is TGTGCCAGCAGCCAAGAAACTAGCGAGGATGAGCAGTTCTTC. It encodes CASSQETSEDEQFF.

This chain uses TRBV3-1 (or the pseudogene TRBV3-2) with TRBJ2-2; TRBD2 matches 11 bases. Trimming cost V 3 bases and J 5 bases; bases outside gene matches: 11. The CDR3 is made up of 18 amino acids. Germline values: CDR1 LGHDT, CDR2 YNNKEL (reference sequence). The CDR3 region has the DNA TGTGCCAGCAGCCATCCCAATCAGAGACTAGCGGGGACCGGGGAGCTGTTTTTT. It translates to CASSHPNQRLAGTGELFF.

The V call is TRBV6-5, the J call TRBJ2-1, with a weak D call TRBD2 (6 bases). The CDR3 length is 14 residues. Deletions cut 4 bases from V and 6 bases from J, with 13 bases between. Germline-derived CDR1 and CDR2 are MNHEY and SVGAGI. This chain's CDR3 is CASSFAGRVNEQFF. CDR3 coding DNA: TGTGCCAGCAGTTTCGCGGGAAGAGTCAATGAGCAGTTCTTC.

The V gene is TRBV12-3 or TRBV12-4, the J gene TRBJ1-2; a weak D match, TRBD1 (6 bases). Trimming took 4 bases from V and 7 from J, leaving 13 bases between them. This CDR3 has 13 amino acids. The CDR3 is CASSSGAGRGYTF. The DNA for the CDR3 is TGTGCCAGCAGTTCAGGGGCGGGTCGTGGCTACACCTTC.

The chain employs TRBV3-1 (or the pseudogene TRBV3-2) and TRBJ1-1; 8 bases agree with TRBD1. Looked up from germline, CDR1 is LGHDT and CDR2 is YNNKEL (reference sequence). The CDR3 is 16 amino acids. V was clipped by 1 base and J by 5 bases; unmatched bases: 9. The CDR3 nucleotides read TGTGCCAGCAGCCAAGTAGGACAGGGCCAGGAGACTGAAGCTTTCTTT. It is translated as CASSQVGQGQETEAFF.

The rearrangement uses TRBV30 and TRBJ1-6; 9 bases map to TRBD1. The germline CDR1 and CDR2 sequences are GTSNPN and SVGIG (reference sequence). Losses at the gene ends were 8 bases for V and 9 bases for J; bases not matched to a gene: 8. The CDR3 sequence is 13 residues long. The CDR3 protein is CATTRTGVSPLHF. The CDR3 bases are TGTGCCACTACTCGGACAGGGGTTTCACCCCTCCACTTT. Together with reference TRBV30 and TRBJ1-6, the CDR3 gives the full variable domain: SQTIHQWPATLVQPVGSPLSLECTVEGTSNPNLYWYRQAAGRGLQLLFYSVGIGQISSEVPQNLSASRPQDRQFILSSKKLLLSDSGFYLCATTRTGVSPLHFGNGTRLTVT.

V usage is TRBV5-1 and J usage is TRBJ1-4; D may be TRBD1 (6 bases). The CDR3 sequence is 14 residues long. The V gene's germline CDR1 is SGHRS and CDR2 YFSETQ. The ends were cut back, 1 base at V and 7 bases at J, with 11 bases in the middle. CDR3 region: CASSLSGVREKLFF. The CDR3 DNA sequence: TGCGCCAGCAGCTTGTCAGGGGTACGTGAAAAACTGTTTTTT.

The genes are TRBV30 and TRBJ1-5, with a weak D call TRBD1 (6 bases). Trimming left V 2 bases short and J 7 bases short, with 15 bases between. Germline V CDR1 and CDR2: GTSNPN, SVGIG (reference sequence). The CDR3 sequence is 14 residues long. The CDR3 nucleotides read TGTGCCTGGAGTCCCCAGGGGACCCCCCAGCCCCAGCATTTT. The encoded protein is CAWSPQGTPQPQHF. The entire variable domain, with the rest obtained from reference TRBV30 and TRBJ1-5, is as follows: SQTIHQWPATLVQPVGSPLSLECTVEGTSNPNLYWYRQAAGRGLQLLFYSVGIGQISSEVPQNLSASRPQDRQFILSSKKLLLSDSGFYLCAWSPQGTPQPQHFGDGTRLSIL.

The chain couples TRBV5-1 to TRBJ1-1; D uncertain. The CDR3 sequence is 13 residues long. The germline V and J ends were trimmed by 5 bases and 2 bases, with 10 bases remaining between them. Germline V gene sequence: CDR1 SGHRS, CDR2 YFSETQ. CDR3 in DNA: TGCGCCAGCAGAAGTGGAGGAAACACTGAAGCTTTCTTT. It codes for CASRSGGNTEAFF.

Here the CDR3 reads CASSSRGKGEQFF. CDR3 nucleotides: TGTGCCAGCAGTTCGCGGGGCAAGGGTGAGCAGTTCTTC. V is TRBV27 and J is TRBJ2-1; D possibly corresponds to TRBD2 (6 bases). The CDR3 consists of 13 residues. The V and J ends lost 4 bases and 9 bases respectively, with 13 bases between them. CDR1 MNHEY and CDR2 SMNVEV come from the germline V gene (reference sequence).

The chain uses TRBV9 and TRBJ2-3, with 10 bases that match TRBD2. V lost 5 bases, J lost 10 bases, and 10 bases stayed unmatched. CDR3 length equals 14 residues. Germline-derived CDR1 and CDR2 are SGDLS and YYNGEE. As DNA, the CDR3 is TGTGCCAGCAGTGCTAGCGGGAGTCCCCTGGCGCAGTATTTT. It yields the protein CASSASGSPLAQYF.

This chain connects TRBV14 to TRBJ1-2; 10 bases line up with TRBD1. Looked up from germline, CDR1 is SGHDN and CDR2 is FVKESK. The ends lost 1 base at V and 5 bases at J; junction bases unmatched: 1. The CDR3 runs to 14 residues. CDR3 residues: CASSQVGQGYGYTF. The CDR3 DNA sequence: TGTGCCAGCAGCCAAGTGGGACAGGGGTATGGCTACACCTTC.

The chain is built from TRBV2 and TRBJ1-5; D perhaps matches TRBD1 (5 bases). The CDR3 runs 13 residues. Germline V CDR1 and CDR2: SNHLY, FYNNEI. V lost 7 bases, J lost 0 bases, and 7 bases lay in between. CDR3 bases: TGTGCCAGCAAGGACAATAGCAATCAGCCCCAGCATTTT. Protein: CASKDNSNQPQHF.

Remarks on this clone: A junction boundary mismatches the germline segment, possibly from a read error. This chain links TRBV7-7 with TRBJ2-5, with 8 bases lining up with TRBD2. The CDR3 extends over 14 amino acids. Germline CDR1 reads SSHAT; CDR2 reads FNYEAQ (reference sequence). CDR3 nucleotide sequence: TGTGCTAGCAGCTTAATAGCGGGACAAGAGACCCAGTACTTC. Translated, it gives CASSLIAGQETQYF.

The sample holds a few counts of this clone. This chain joins TRBV11-2 and TRBJ1-2; 7 nucleotides match TRBD1. This CDR3 is built from 15 residues. Germline trimming cut 1 base from V and 4 bases from J; bases unmatched to any gene: 6. The V gene's germline CDR1 is SGHAT and CDR2 FQNNGV. The CDR3 DNA sequence: TGTGCCAGCAGCTTAGCTCAGACAGGGATCTATGGCTACACCTTC. The encoded protein is CASSLAQTGIYGYTF.

The chain is built from TRBV6-5 and TRBJ1-5, with a weak D call TRBD1 (5 bases). V dropped 4 bases and J dropped 4 bases, with 17 bases sitting between them. Germline V lookup: CDR1 MNHEY, CDR2 SVGAGI. The CDR3 is 16 amino acids. This CDR3 reads CASSSTPGTKNQPQHF. The CDR3 DNA sequence: TGTGCCAGCAGTTCTACTCCAGGGACTAAGAATCAGCCCCAGCATTTT.